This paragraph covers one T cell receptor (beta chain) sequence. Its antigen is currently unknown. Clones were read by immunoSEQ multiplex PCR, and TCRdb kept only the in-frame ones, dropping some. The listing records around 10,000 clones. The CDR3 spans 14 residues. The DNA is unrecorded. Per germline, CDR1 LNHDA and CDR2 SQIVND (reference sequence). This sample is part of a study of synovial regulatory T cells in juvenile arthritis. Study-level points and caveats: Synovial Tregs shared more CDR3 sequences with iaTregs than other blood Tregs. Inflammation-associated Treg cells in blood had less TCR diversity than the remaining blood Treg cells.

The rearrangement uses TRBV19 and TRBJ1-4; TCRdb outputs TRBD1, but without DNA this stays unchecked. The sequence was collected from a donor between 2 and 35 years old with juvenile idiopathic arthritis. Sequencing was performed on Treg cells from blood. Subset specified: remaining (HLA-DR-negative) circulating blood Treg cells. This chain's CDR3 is CASNPTGQDEKLFF.